These 8 T cell receptor beta chains were sequenced from one sample in a study of blood T cell repertoires in COVID-19. The assay was immunoSEQ multiplex PCR, and TCRdb's table has in-frame clones only and misses some. The sample contains some 150,000 clones, 84% of which appear only once. Sequenced material: peripheral blood. The receptor source for this set is a man in his 70s with acute or convalescent COVID-19.

The CDR3 DNA is TGTGCCAGCACCCCCCGAGGCTCCCGGGGAAAGGGAAAAGGCGAGCAGTACTTC. As protein: CASTPRGSRGKGKGEQYF. V gene TRBV2 combines with J gene TRBJ2-7, with a possible D match to TRBD2 (5 bases). Germline V gene lookup returns CDR1 SNHLY and CDR2 FYNNEI. Trimming cost V 7 bases and J 6 bases, with 31 bases left between them. CDR3 size: 18 residues.

V and J are TRBV5-6 and TRBJ2-3; 9 bases match TRBD2. CDR1 and CDR2 from the germline V gene are SGHDT and YYEEEE. The CDR3 consists of 16 residues. The J segment lost 3 bases and the V segment lost 7 bases, leaving 12 bases of the junction unmatched. The CDR3 bases are TGTGCCAGCCACAAAAGGCTAGCGGGATATACAGATACGCAGTATTTT. It translates to CASHKRLAGYTDTQYF.

V and J are TRBV4-1 and TRBJ2-3, with D perhaps matching TRBD1 (5 bases). Trimming shortened V by 1 base and J by 7 bases, and 18 bases separated the two germline ends. The CDR3 spans 16 residues. Looked up from germline, CDR1 is MGHRA and CDR2 is YSYEKL. The CDR3 region is CASSQGLGAFVNTQYF. CDR3 bases: TGCGCCAGCAGCCAAGGTTTAGGGGCCTTTGTGAATACGCAGTATTTT.

The rearrangement links TRBV5-8 to TRBJ2-3; unclear D gene. With 7 bases removed from V and 2 bases from J, the gap between germline ends came to 11 bases. Germline CDR1 and CDR2: SGHTS and YDEGEE. The CDR3 totals 13 residues. CDR3 bases: TGTGCCAGCCTTGTTCTCCTCACAGATACGCAGTATTTT. Its translation: CASLVLLTDTQYF.

V gene TRBV29-1 combines with J gene TRBJ2-1; TRBD2 aligns across 8 bases. Trimming removed 3 bases from V and 8 bases from J; junction bases left unmatched: 3. Germline V gives CDR1 SQVTM, CDR2 ANQGSEA. The CDR3 sequence is 12 residues long. CDR3 sequence: CSVEETSDEQFF. The CDR3 DNA sequence: TGCAGCGTTGAGGAGACTAGCGATGAGCAGTTCTTC.

A few counts support this clone. The CDR3, as DNA: TGTGCCAGCAGCCTCTCTTCCGGGACAGGGGTGGCAAGCCGCCCCCAGCATTTT. Its translation: CASSLSSGTGVASRPQHF. This chain joins TRBV3-1 (or the pseudogene TRBV3-2) and TRBJ1-5, with 10 bases that match TRBD1. J lost 10 bases, V lost 4 bases, and 19 bases had no gene match. CDR1 LGHDT and CDR2 YNNKEL come from the germline V gene (reference sequence). This CDR3 is 18 amino acids long.

V usage is TRBV21-1 and J usage is TRBJ2-1; the table assigns TRBD2, which was not confirmed against the DNA. TRBV21-1 is given as a pseudogene. This CDR3 is 19 amino acids long. This CDR3 is CAIAKKWGLAGEAYNEQFF. The CDR3 nucleotides are TGTGCCATCGCGAAGAAGTGGGGACTAGCGGGGGAAGCCTACAATGAGCAGTTCTTC.

The chain couples TRBV28 to TRBJ2-1, with 8 bases matching TRBD2. Germline CDR1 is MDHEN and CDR2 is SYDVKM. The CDR3 covers 15 residues. With 3 bases clipped from V and 7 bases from J, the junction kept 8 bases outside the gene matches. CDR3 amino acids: CASSLAGGPGNEQFF. The CDR3 DNA follows: TGTGCCAGCAGTTTGGCGGGAGGACCTGGGAATGAGCAGTTCTTC. Variable domain in full (rest from reference TRBV28 and TRBJ2-1): DVKVTQSSRYLVKRTGEKVFLECVQDMDHENMFWYRQDPGLGLRLIYFSYDVKMKEKGDIPEGYSVSREKKERFSLILESASTNQTSMYLCASSLAGGPGNEQFFGPGTRLTVL.